This T cell receptor (beta chain) came from a study of neurological immune-mediated disorders (dated by TCRdb to between 2017 and 2020). As for the study more broadly: Among the 34 multiple sclerosis patients, relapsing-remitting MS was present in around 31 and secondary progressive MS was present in 3. The cohort comprised 68 subjects: some 14 HAM/TSP patients, around 34 multiple sclerosis patients and around 20 healthy controls. The study compared peripheral blood TCR-beta repertoires of HTLV-I-associated myelopathy (HAM/TSP) patients, multiple sclerosis patients and healthy controls using UMI-based sequencing. Alongside PBMC samples, the set of about 100 TCR-beta libraries contained longitudinal samples, technical triplicates, and paired CD4+ and CD8+ T-cell subsets that had been sorted.

Taken from the germline V gene (reference sequence), the CDR1 and CDR2 loops are DFQATT and SNEGSKA. Spanning cysteine to phenylalanine, the CDR3 consists of 12 amino acids. The only DNA kept is the CDR3, 36 bases in frame from the first base. V was cut back by 0 bases and J by 6 bases, leaving a gap of 8 bases between them. To synthesize cDNA, template-switch 5'RACE was performed with a primer carrying a 10-nucleotide random unique molecular identifier so that each TCR transcript was tagged. Every sequencing run yielded over 190 million TCR-beta sequences covering 15-18 subjects. The RNeasy kit was used for extraction of total RNA. The KAPA Real-time Library Amplification kit was used to amplify TCR-beta VDJ regions with primers for the TCR constant region and the 5'RACE anchor. A first PCR added sample indexes and Illumina adaptors, after which a second PCR increased the library yield. The roughly 650 bp TCR product was size-selected on a 2% E-gel SizeSelection system after Ampure bead purification. Before pooling, library quality was checked on a Bioanalyzer, concentration was measured with Qubit, and libraries were quantified with the Kapa Library Quantification kit. An Illumina HiSeq 2500 sequenced the libraries paired-end 2 x 150 bp. To increase sequence diversity, about 24-32% phiX was spiked into each library pool. Per the source publication's procedure: The UMI-based MiGEC pipeline processed quality-filtered reads and removed over 80% of raw TCR sequences during error correction. IMGT germline references were used for aligning VDJ genes, and each clonotype was defined as a unique CDR3 amino acid sequence together with its V-J genes. Clonal expansion, Shannon diversity and CDR3 relatedness were evaluated with VDJtools (CalcPairwiseDistances, ClusterSamples), while phylogenetic trees were built in CLCbio workbench. Expanded clones were defined as having at least 8 unique UMIs, based on coefficient-of-variation modelling across technical triplicates. The raw public reads went through TCRdb reprocessing: fastp at Q25, MiXCR clone calling, in-frame beta chains kept. Rows matching on CDR3 protein sequence are summarized as one entry with the most common DNA and genes. The V and J calls were not made by the authors but by TCRdb's processing. This sample gives 66,000 or so distinct CDR3 sequences in total; 4.5% of them show up just once. The ten largest clones take up around 6.9% of the sample.

For unsorted PBMC libraries, 2 million PBMCs were used after storage in RNAlater at -80 degrees C until RNA extraction. The multiple sclerosis patients were enrolled in a US clinical protocol that used magnetic resonance imaging to evaluate disease progression. Peripheral blood was subjected to Ficoll-Hypaque density gradient centrifugation to isolate PBMCs, which were then cryopreserved in liquid nitrogen. General study outcomes and caveats: In phylogenetic analysis, the repertoires of 18 of 34 MS patients grouped into a cluster of related CDR3 sequences, which suggests a possible signature at the repertoire level. No identical CDR3 amino acid sequences were found to be shared among expanded clones across subjects, suggesting that TCR-beta repertoires were private in all groups. The MS cluster was not associated with any clinical or MRI features, and the authors stated that larger cohorts are needed. The highest TCR clonal expansion was observed in HAM/TSP patients, whereas the lowest was observed in MS patients, even when compared with healthy controls.

This clonotype was recorded at least ten times. Its antigen target is currently unknown. No base quality values were provided; no much bigger clone lies one nucleotide off. The clonotype comes from a man aged 30 to 45 with multiple sclerosis. The rearrangement combines TRBV20-1 with TRBJ1-1; perhaps TRBD1 is the D gene, with 6 bases matching. Material for sequencing was PBMCs. For the CDR3, the sequence is CSAREGAAEAFF. The DNA sequence is as follows: TGCAGTGCTAGAGAGGGGGCGGCTGAAGCTTTCTTT.